This T cell receptor (beta chain) emerged from a study of OX40 agonist ivuxolimab in advanced cancers. Whole-study context: A mean age of around 63 years, range roughly 20 to 79, was recorded, and approximately 85% were male. Prior therapy, whether anti-PD-1, anti-PD-L1 or anti-CTLA-4, was allowed, and roughly 40% had some.

General study points: Part of the nonresponder group also had normalized T-cell clonal expansion that was low. Clonal expansion in partial responders at 0.1-3.0 mg/kg ranked among the lowest.

Worth noting for this clone: The antigen remains unidentified.

Assay: immunoSEQ multiplex PCR; the TCRdb copy retains only in-frame clones and omits some. The sample has 70,000 or so clones, over 75% seen once. From germline, CDR1 is SGDLS and CDR2 YYNGEE. V lost 3 bases, J lost 0 bases, and 12 bases lay in between. This CDR3 region has 16 residues. The source material was CD4+ or CD8+ T cells sorted from blood, sampled in a trial of the OX40 agonist ivuxolimab. The V call is TRBV9, the J call TRBJ2-2, with D tentatively TRBD1 (6 bases). The sequence was collected from an adult with an advanced solid tumor such as melanoma, head and neck, liver or kidney cancer. CDR3 bases: TGTGCCAGCAGCGCCTACAGGGAGACGAACACCGGGGAGCTGTTTTTT. Protein product: CASSAYRETNTGELFF.